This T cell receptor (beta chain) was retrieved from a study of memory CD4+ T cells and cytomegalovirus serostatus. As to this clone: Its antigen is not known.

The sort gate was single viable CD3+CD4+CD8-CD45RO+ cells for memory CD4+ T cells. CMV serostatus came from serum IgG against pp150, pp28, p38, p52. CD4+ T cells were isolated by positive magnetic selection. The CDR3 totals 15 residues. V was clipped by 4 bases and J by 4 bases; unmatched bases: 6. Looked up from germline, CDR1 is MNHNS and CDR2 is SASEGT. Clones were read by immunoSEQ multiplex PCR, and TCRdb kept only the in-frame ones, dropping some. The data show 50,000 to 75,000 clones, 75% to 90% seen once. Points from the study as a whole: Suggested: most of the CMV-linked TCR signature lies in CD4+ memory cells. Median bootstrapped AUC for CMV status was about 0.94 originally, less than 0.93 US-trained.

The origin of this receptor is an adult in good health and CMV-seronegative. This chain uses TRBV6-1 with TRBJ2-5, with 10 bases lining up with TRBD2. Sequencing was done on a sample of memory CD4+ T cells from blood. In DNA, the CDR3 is TGTGCCAGCAGTGGGGGGACTAGCGCGCGAGAGACCCAGTACTTC. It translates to CASSGGTSARETQYF.